A selection of T cell receptor beta chains follows, all from one sample in a study of shared clonotypes between healthy human individuals. Assay used: immunoSEQ multiplex PCR; TCRdb lists only in-frame clones, some missing. The data contain 950,000 to 1,200,000 clones, approximately 75% of them singletons. The material sequenced was memory CD4+ T cells from PBMCs. The receptors shown here come from a man in his late teens or twenties in good health. Some clones in this sample may be carry-over from other donors' samples. The CDR3 runs from the conserved cysteine through the conserved F or W. D genes are given only for firm matches. Size values are once, few and many counts, or a class for expanded clones, and some rows have none.

clone_size	j_call	v_call	d_call	cdr3_aa	cdr3_nt
once	TRBJ1-1	TRBV30	-	CAWGMNTEAFF	TGTGCCTGGGGGATGAACACTGAAGCTTTCTTT
-	TRBJ2-3	TRBV6-1	-	CASSEAGGELGGTDTQYF	TGTGCCAGCAGTGAAGCGGGGGGCGAGCTTGGAGGCACAGATACGCAGTATTTT
few	TRBJ2-7	TRBV6-1	-	CASTEGTEPSYEQYF	TGTGCCAGCACTGAGGGTACAGAGCCCTCCTACGAGCAGTACTTC
once	TRBJ1-2	TRBV28	TRBD1	CASSSYRGGGYTF	TGTGCCAGCAGTTCTTACAGGGGCGGGGGCTACACCTTC
-	TRBJ2-5	TRBV7-2	-	CASSLAREETQYF	TGTGCCAGCAGCTTAGCGCGGGAAGAGACCCAGTACTTC
few	TRBJ2-7	TRBV9	-	CASSPVGDPSVYEQYF	TGTGCCAGCAGCCCGGTCGGGGACCCCTCTGTCTACGAGCAGTACTTC
-	TRBJ2-5	TRBV27	TRBD2	CASRGGLAQSWTQYF	TGTGCCAGCAGGGGAGGACTAGCGCAATCATGGACCCAGTACTTC
-	TRBJ2-3	TRBV10-3	TRBD2	CAISEGLGGVGTDTQYF	TGTGCCATCAGTGAAGGACTCGGGGGGGTTGGGACAGATACGCAGTATTTT
-	TRBJ2-7	TRBV28	TRBD1	CASSSGGSTSYEQYF	TGTGCCAGCAGTTCAGGGGGATCCACCTCCTACGAGCAGTACTTC
-	TRBJ1-2	TRBV15	-	CATSVRRLTGYTF	TGTGCCACCAGCGTTCGAAGGTTAACGGGCTACACCTTC
-	TRBJ2-1	TRBV11-2	TRBD2	CASSPRTSGNYNEQFF	TGTGCCAGCAGCCCGCGGACTAGCGGCAATTACAATGAGCAGTTCTTC
few	TRBJ2-1	TRBV28	-	CASSLSTRKQFF	TGTGCCAGCAGTTTATCAACTAGAAAGCAGTTCTTC
-	TRBJ2-3	TRBV11-2	TRBD2	CASSLARLAGGDTQYF	TGTGCCAGCAGCTTAGCGCGTCTAGCGGGTGGGGATACGCAGTATTTT
-	TRBJ2-2	TRBV6-5	-	CASSFPGSKLFF	TGTGCCAGCAGTTTTCCCGGGTCGAAGCTGTTTTTT
-	TRBJ1-1	TRBV5-1	-	CASSSMFLDTEAFF	TGCGCCAGCAGCTCGATGTTTCTAGACACTGAAGCTTTCTTT
-	TRBJ1-2	TRBV18	-	CASSPVGRWTDNYGYTF	TGTGCCAGCTCACCAGTTGGGAGATGGACAGACAACTATGGCTACACCTTC
few	TRBJ1-2	TRBV7-2	TRBD1	CASSLGGAGGNYGYTF	TGTGCCAGCAGCTTAGGTGGAGCAGGGGGCAACTATGGCTACACCTTC
-	TRBJ2-6	TRBV11-1	-	CASSWGSGANVLTF	TGTGCCAGCAGTTGGGGGTCTGGGGCCAACGTCCTGACTTTC
-	TRBJ2-3	TRBV28	TRBD2	CASSTLAGGTDTQYF	TGTGCCAGCAGTACGCTAGCGGGAGGCACAGATACGCAGTATTTT
-	TRBJ1-5	TRBV2	TRBD1	CASTGQGNQPQHF	TGTGCCAGCACCGGACAGGGAAATCAGCCCCAGCATTTT
-	TRBJ1-5	TRBV27	-	CASSLSRQTNQPQHF	TGTGCCAGCAGTTTATCGCGGCAGACCAATCAGCCCCAGCATTTT
-	TRBJ1-4	TRBV28	-	CASSPGQSNEKLFF	TGTGCCAGCAGTCCCGGACAGAGTAATGAAAAACTGTTTTTT
-	TRBJ1-5	TRBV10-3	-	CAISPSIPRGVGQPQHF	TGTGCCATCAGCCCTTCGATCCCTCGCGGGGTAGGGCAGCCCCAGCATTTT
-	TRBJ2-7	TRBV28	TRBD1	CASRDRGYEQYF	TGTGCCAGCAGAGACAGGGGCTACGAGCAGTACTTC
-	TRBJ2-7	TRBV30	TRBD1	CAWSPPGQVYYEQYF	TGTGCCTGGAGCCCCCCGGGACAGGTGTACTACGAGCAGTACTTC
-	TRBJ2-1	TRBV7-3	-	CASSSARSHEQFF	TGTGCCAGCAGCTCGGCTAGGAGTCATGAGCAGTTCTTC
-	TRBJ2-3	TRBV7-3	-	CASSLMPGDTDTQYF	TGTGCCAGCAGCTTAATGCCCGGCGATACAGATACGCAGTATTTT
-	TRBJ2-6	TRBV19	-	CASSKAGDAGANVLTF	TGTGCCAGTAGTAAGGCAGGGGATGCTGGGGCCAACGTCCTGACTTTC
few	TRBJ2-7	TRBV7-2	-	CASSFAAPYEQYF	TGTGCCAGCAGCTTTGCGGCTCCCTACGAGCAGTACTTC
-	TRBJ1-3	TRBV2	-	CASSGTVSGNTIYF	TGTGCCAGCAGTGGGACAGTCTCTGGAAACACCATATATTTT
-	TRBJ2-5	TRBV5-4	-	CASSFVQQETQYF	TGTGCCAGCAGCTTCGTACAGCAAGAGACCCAGTACTTC
-	TRBJ1-2	TRBV6-1	-	CASSEQNYGYTF	TGTGCCAGCAGCGAGCAGAACTATGGCTACACCTTC
-	TRBJ2-3	TRBV7-2	-	CASSLVGGPTDTQYF	TGTGCCAGCAGCTTAGTCGGGGGGCCCACAGATACGCAGTATTTT
-	TRBJ1-2	TRBV30	-	CALSDGNYGYTF	TGTGCCTTGAGTGACGGAAATTATGGCTACACCTTC
few	TRBJ2-5	TRBV19	TRBD2	CASSIGTSGNPVQYF	TGTGCCAGTAGTATTGGGACTAGCGGGAACCCGGTGCAGTACTTC
-	TRBJ1-5	TRBV28	TRBD1	CASSSPGQGVYRPQHF	TGTGCCAGCAGTTCGCCGGGACAGGGGGTCTATCGGCCCCAGCATTTT
-	TRBJ2-2	TRBV7-2	-	CASRPSFGNGELFF	TGTGCCAGCAGACCTAGTTTTGGTAACGGGGAGCTGTTTTTT
few	TRBJ1-5	TRBV6-6	-	CASSWPGEQPQHF	TGTGCCAGCAGTTGGCCAGGGGAACAGCCCCAGCATTTT
once	TRBJ2-5	TRBV18	-	CASSPWLSQETQYF	TGTGCCAGCTCACCGTGGCTGAGTCAAGAGACCCAGTACTTC
-	TRBJ2-7	TRBV13	-	CASSLGSGYEQYF	TGTGCCAGCAGCTTAGGCTCGGGTTACGAGCAGTACTTC
-	TRBJ2-7	TRBV2	-	CASRTPPYEQYF	TGTGCCAGCAGGACTCCCCCCTACGAGCAGTACTTC
-	TRBJ2-3	TRBV6-1	-	CASSARAFADTQYF	TGTGCCAGCAGTGCGCGGGCTTTCGCAGATACGCAGTATTTT
-	TRBJ1-4	TRBV2	TRBD1	CASSHKDRDEKLFF	TGTGCCAGCAGTCACAAAGACAGGGATGAAAAACTGTTTTTT
once	TRBJ2-5	TRBV11-1	-	CASSYGQQETQYF	TGTGCCAGCAGCTACGGACAGCAAGAGACCCAGTACTTC
-	TRBJ1-2	TRBV7-9	-	CASSDRDTTNYGYTF	TGTGCCAGCAGCGATAGGGACACTACTAACTATGGCTACACCTTC
-	TRBJ2-3	TRBV27	TRBD2	CASSLSPGGIANTQYF	TGTGCCAGCAGTTTATCTCCGGGAGGAATAGCAAATACGCAGTATTTT
-	TRBJ2-1	TRBV9	TRBD2	CASSGWTSGEYNEQFF	TGTGCCAGCAGCGGCTGGACTAGCGGGGAATACAATGAGCAGTTCTTC
once	TRBJ1-5	TRBV18	TRBD1	CASSPGQGGQPQHF	TGTGCCAGCTCACCCGGACAGGGCGGTCAGCCCCAGCATTTT
many	TRBJ2-1	TRBV5-1	-	CASSFHGAGTYNEQFF	TGCGCCAGCAGCTTTCACGGGGCGGGCACCTACAATGAGCAGTTCTTC
-	TRBJ2-7	TRBV27	-	CASSVQGSYEQYF	TGTGCCAGCAGTGTCCAGGGGTCCTACGAGCAGTACTTC
-	TRBJ1-4	TRBV28	-	CASSLWSRNNEKLFF	TGTGCCAGCAGTTTATGGTCGCGGAATAATGAAAAACTGTTTTTT
-	TRBJ1-5	TRBV19	-	CASSIPLGQSNQPQHF	TGTGCCAGTAGTATACCCTTAGGACAGAGCAATCAGCCCCAGCATTTT
-	TRBJ1-1	TRBV5-5	-	CASSLQVTNTEAFF	TGTGCCAGCAGCTTGCAGGTTACGAACACTGAAGCTTTCTTT
-	TRBJ1-6	TRBV7-9	-	CASGYRDSPLHF	TGTGCCAGCGGTTACAGGGATTCACCCCTCCACTTT
-	TRBJ2-5	TRBV5-1	TRBD2	CASSRGGTSGSSETQYF	TGCGCCAGCAGCCGGGGAGGGACTAGCGGGAGTTCAGAGACCCAGTACTTC
few	TRBJ2-1	TRBV11-2	TRBD2	CASSLASGKGEQFF	TGTGCCAGCAGCTTGGCTAGCGGGAAGGGTGAGCAGTTCTTC
-	TRBJ2-3	TRBV29-1	TRBD2	CSVGGLAGTDTQYF	TGCAGCGTTGGTGGACTAGCGGGGACAGATACGCAGTATTTT
few	TRBJ1-1	TRBV27	TRBD1	CASSLGTGKGTEAFF	TGTGCCAGCAGTTTAGGGACAGGGAAAGGGACTGAAGCTTTCTTT
-	TRBJ2-7	TRBV19	-	CASSRAGLGNEQYF	TGTGCCAGTAGCAGGGCAGGGTTGGGAAACGAGCAGTACTTC
-	TRBJ2-5	TRBV7-2	TRBD2	CASSLASGIRLETQYF	TGTGCCAGCAGCTTAGCTAGCGGGATACGTTTAGAGACCCAGTACTTC